The 30 T cell receptor beta chains given below trace back to one sample, sequenced in a study of cytomegalovirus exposure and HLA in healthy donors. PCR employed 60 Vbeta and 13 Jbeta primers. Clones were read by immunoSEQ multiplex PCR, and TCRdb kept only the in-frame ones, dropping some. The table records approximately 110,000 clones, about 85% of them present only once. Sequencing was performed on PBMCs. Receptor source: a man between 50 and 59 years old in good health and CMV-seronegative.

This clone occurred a few times. This chain joins TRBV5-6 and TRBJ2-5; 8 positions match TRBD1. V dropped 4 bases and J dropped 5; count of bases not matched to a gene: 10. The CDR3 contains 15 residues. Germline lookup yields CDR1 SGHDT and CDR2 YYEEEE. The CDR3, as DNA: TGTGCCAGCAGCCCCAGGACAGGGCAACGGGAGACCCAGTACTTC. The encoded protein is CASSPRTGQRETQYF.

This sequence joins TRBV5-5 and TRBJ1-5; 7 nucleotides align to TRBD1. The CDR3 is made up of 16 amino acids. The V gene's germline CDR1 is SGHKS and CDR2 YYEKEE (reference sequence). The trim removed 1 base at V and 0 bases at J, leaving 4 bases unmatched. CDR3 protein: CASSLTGTVSNQPQHF. The CDR3, as DNA: TGTGCCAGCAGCTTGACCGGGACAGTTAGCAATCAGCCCCAGCATTTT. Full variable domain (rest looked up from reference TRBV5-5 and TRBJ1-5): DAGVTQSPTHLIKTRGQQVTLRCSPISGHKSVSWYQQVLGQGPQFIFQYYEKEERGRGNFPDRFSARQFPNYSSELNVNALLLGDSALYLCASSLTGTVSNQPQHFGDGTRLSIL.

The gene calls are TRBV27 and TRBJ2-7, with 7 bases lining up with TRBD1. J gave up 2 bases and V 5 bases, and 12 bases lay outside the gene matches. The germline V gene encodes CDR1 MNHEY and CDR2 SMNVEV (reference sequence). The CDR3 has 16 residues. The CDR3: CASSTEQGTLTYEQYF. In DNA, the CDR3 is TGTGCCAGCAGTACCGAACAGGGGACCTTAACCTACGAGCAGTACTTC.

The chain is built from TRBV6-6 and TRBJ1-4; D gene unclear. CDR3 length equals 14 residues. The germline gives CDR1 MNHNY, CDR2 SVGAGI (reference sequence). V was shortened by 8 bases and J by 3 bases, with 13 bases between the two germline ends. The CDR3, as DNA: TGTGCCAGCGGAGGAAGGATCGCTAATGAAAAACTGTTTTTT. As protein: CASGGRIANEKLFF.

In DNA, the CDR3 is TGCGCCAGCAGCCAGTCTGCGGGGGGGCCGCCCGCGCAGTTCTTC. Translation: CASSQSAGGPPAQFF. This sequence joins TRBV4-3 and TRBJ2-1, with 9 nucleotides matching TRBD2. The CDR3 is made up of 15 amino acids. The trim removed 3 bases at V and 12 bases at J, leaving 12 bases unmatched. Germline assignment: CDR1 LGHNA and CDR2 YSLEER.

V usage is TRBV2 and J usage is TRBJ2-7, with 7 bases matching TRBD2. V dropped 2 bases and J dropped 3; count of bases not matched to a gene: 4. The CDR3 is 14 amino acids. The V gene's germline CDR1 is SNHLY and CDR2 FYNNEI. CDR3 residues: CASSEIRGDYEQYF. For the CDR3, the DNA is TGTGCCAGCAGTGAAATCCGGGGGGACTACGAGCAGTACTTC.

The V call is TRBV28, the J call TRBJ2-7; 8 bases are a match to TRBD1. CDR1 MDHEN and CDR2 SYDVKM come from the germline V gene. J lost 5 bases, V lost 4 bases, and 10 bases had no gene match. The CDR3 length is 15 residues. CDR3 DNA: TGTGCCAGCAGTTCCTACGGACAGGGCGGTAACGAGCAGTACTTC. This encodes CASSSYGQGGNEQYF.

In this sample, this clone turned up a few times. In nucleotides, the CDR3 is TGTGCCAGCAGTGGTAGTATCTCTGGAAACACCATATATTTT. Translated: CASSGSISGNTIYF. This chain links TRBV6-5 with TRBJ1-3, with no clear D. This CDR3 contains 14 residues. CDR1 and CDR2 from the germline V gene are MNHEY and SVGAGI. Trimming cost V 5 bases and J 0 bases, with 8 bases left between them.

The chain couples TRBV27 to TRBJ2-1; D uncertain. Germline values: CDR1 MNHEY, CDR2 SMNVEV (reference sequence). The germline V and J ends were trimmed by 7 bases and 8 bases, with 9 bases remaining between them. The CDR3 is made up of 11 amino acids. The CDR3 region has the DNA TGTGCCAGCACCTATTATGATGAGCAGTTCTTC. Its translation is CASTYYDEQFF.

The J gene is TRBJ2-3, the V gene TRBV11-2; tentatively, D is TRBD2 (6 bases). Between the trimmed V and J ends, which lost 4 bases and 7 bases, there was a span of 24 bases. The germline V gene encodes CDR1 SGHAT and CDR2 FQNNGV. This CDR3 spans 17 amino acids. The DNA for the CDR3 is TGTGCCAGCAGCTCAGGGTGGGGGGTTGTTAGTGGATATACGCAGTATTTT. As protein: CASSSGWGVVSGYTQYF. The whole variable domain, remainder taken from reference TRBV11-2 and TRBJ2-3, is EAGVAQSPRYKIIEKRQSVAFWCNPISGHATLYWYQQILGQGPKLLIQFQNNGVVDDSQLPKDRFSAERLKGVDSTLKIQPAKLEDSAVYLCASSSGWGVVSGYTQYFGPGTRLTVL.

The V and J genes are TRBV9 and TRBJ2-7; 8 bases are a match to TRBD1. With V trimmed by 0 bases and J by 4 bases, 6 bases remained unmatched. This CDR3 has 15 amino acids. Looked up from germline, CDR1 is SGDLS and CDR2 is YYNGEE. For the CDR3, the DNA is TGTGCCAGCAGCGTAGAAAGACAGGGGCTATACGAGCAGTACTTC. Translating it yields CASSVERQGLYEQYF.

This chain connects TRBV11-2 to TRBJ2-5; 9 bases line up with TRBD2. The J call may be wrong; the DNA end is better matched by TRBJ2-7. The CDR3 is 19 residues long. Germline V gene sequence: CDR1 SGHAT, CDR2 FQNNGV. In nucleotides, the CDR3 is TGTGCCAGCAGCTTAGATGGGGGTTGGGCTAGCGGGACTACCTACGAGCAGTACTTC. Its protein product is CASSLDGGWASGTTYEQYF.

This chain connects TRBV4-2 to TRBJ2-1; D may be TRBD2 (5 bases). CDR1 and CDR2 (germline): LGHNA, YNFKEQ. This CDR3 contains 18 residues. The V end was cut by 1 base, the J end by 8 bases, with 24 bases between. The CDR3 nucleotides are TGTGCCAGCAGCCAAGGACTAATGGGAATGGCGGTTGGGGATGAGCAGTTCTTC. It codes for CASSQGLMGMAVGDEQFF.

This clone was seen just once. V and J are TRBV28 and TRBJ2-2; no clear D. CDR1 and CDR2 (germline): MDHEN, SYDVKM. The germline V and J ends were trimmed by 2 bases and 6 bases, with 13 bases remaining between them. There are 15 residues in the CDR3. CDR3 in amino acids: CASSLQSVRAGELFF. Here the CDR3 DNA reads TGTGCCAGCAGTTTACAGTCCGTTCGGGCCGGGGAGCTGTTTTTT.

The V and J genes are TRBV19 and TRBJ1-1; 7 bases are shared with TRBD1. V lost 2 bases and J lost 0; bases outside the gene matches: 6. The CDR3 contains 16 residues. Germline V CDR1 and CDR2: LNHDA, SQIVND (reference sequence). The CDR3 DNA is TGTGCCAGTAGTATAATCACAGGGGCGATGAACACTGAAGCTTTCTTT. Amino acid sequence: CASSIITGAMNTEAFF.

This chain uses TRBV7-8 with TRBJ2-1; TRBD2 is a possible D gene (5 bases). The CDR3 runs 14 residues. Trimming cost V 3 bases and J 4 bases, with 10 bases left between them. Germline V gene lookup returns CDR1 SGHVS and CDR2 FQNEAQ. For the CDR3, the DNA is TGTGCCAGCAGCTTGGCTAGGACTTACAATGAGCAGTTCTTC. This encodes CASSLARTYNEQFF.

The rearrangement joins TRBV19 to TRBJ2-7; TRBD1 aligns across 9 bases. The CDR3 loop spans 16 amino acids. CDR1 LNHDA and CDR2 SQIVND come from the germline V gene (reference sequence). The ends lost 1 base at V and 3 bases at J; junction bases unmatched: 7. Here the CDR3 DNA reads TGTGCCAGTAGTATAGGGTCTTCGGACAGGGGCTACGAGCAGTACTTC. Protein: CASSIGSSDRGYEQYF.

The count of this clone is one. This rearrangement joins TRBV2 to TRBJ2-3, with D hard to call. This CDR3 is 13 amino acids long. CDR1 and CDR2 (germline): SNHLY, FYNNEI. Trimming pared 6 bases from V and 1 base from J, leaving 8 bases between. The CDR3 is CASSRPGTDTQYF. CDR3 coding DNA: TGTGCCAGCAGCAGGCCAGGCACAGATACGCAGTATTTT.

The chain is built from TRBV9 and TRBJ2-2; D gene uncertain. Germline CDR1 is SGDLS and CDR2 is YYNGEE. The CDR3 consists of 16 residues. V shed 0 bases and J shed 4 bases, with 13 bases lying between them. In DNA, the CDR3 is TGTGCCAGCAGCGTAGTTGGCCATCCGGGCACCGGGGAGCTGTTTTTT. Its protein product is CASSVVGHPGTGELFF.

The rearrangement uses TRBV6-5 and TRBJ2-2, with D perhaps TRBD2 (6 bases). In germline, CDR1 is MNHEY, CDR2 SVGAGI. V lost 6 bases, J lost 2 bases, and 10 bases lay in between. The CDR3 spans 14 residues. CDR3 bases: TGTGCCAGCAGGGACTATGTAAACACCGGGGAGCTGTTTTTT. Translating gives CASRDYVNTGELFF.

This rearrangement joins TRBV15 to TRBJ2-2; D not certain. With 0 bases removed from V and 7 bases from J, the gap between germline ends came to 9 bases. CDR3 length equals 14 residues. Germline loops: CDR1 LNHNV, CDR2 YYDKDF (reference sequence). The CDR3 nucleotides are TGTGCCACCAGCAGAGATACGCCCAGCGGGGAGCTGTTTTTT. It specifies CATSRDTPSGELFF.

The CDR3 protein is CSVEDGGHNEQFF. CDR3 DNA sequence: TGCAGCGTTGAAGACGGGGGGCACAATGAGCAGTTCTTC. The J gene is TRBJ2-1, the V gene TRBV29-1; D perhaps matches TRBD2 (7 bases). The CDR3 extends over 13 amino acids. CDR1 is SQVTM, CDR2 ANQGSEA, per germline. Trimming shortened V by 0 bases and J by 5 bases, and 8 bases separated the two germline ends.

The chain is built from TRBV6-1 and TRBJ1-2, with a possible D match to TRBD1 (6 bases). The CDR3 length is 14 residues. The germline gives CDR1 MNHNS, CDR2 SASEGT. V was shortened by 4 bases and J by 4 bases, with 13 bases between the two germline ends. The chain's CDR3 is CASSGGQPSYGYTF. CDR3 DNA: TGTGCCAGCAGTGGCGGACAGCCTAGCTATGGCTACACCTTC.

CDR3 in amino acids: CASSLSLARAMNTEAFF. CDR3 sequence (DNA): TGTGCCAGCAGCTTGAGTTTGGCCAGGGCGATGAACACTGAAGCTTTCTTT. The rearrangement links TRBV11-1 to TRBJ1-1; D possibly corresponds to TRBD1 (5 bases). Germline lookup yields CDR1 SGHAT and CDR2 FQDESV (reference sequence). The V end lost 3 bases, the J end lost 0 bases, and 17 bases lay between the germline ends. The CDR3 has 17 amino acids.

Of note for this clone: Different DNA sequences within this sample yield the same CDR3. V gene TRBV28 combines with J gene TRBJ1-1, with D tentatively TRBD1 (5 bases). Trimming left V 2 bases short and J 8 bases short, with 15 bases between. Germline values: CDR1 MDHEN, CDR2 SYDVKM. The CDR3 is 14 amino acids. CDR3 residues: CASSLGPPQGEAFF. CDR3 DNA: TGTGCCAGCAGTTTAGGCCCCCCGCAGGGAGAAGCTTTCTTT. The full variable domain, in which reference TRBV28 and TRBJ1-1 provide the parts outside the CDR3, is DVKVTQSSRYLVKRTGEKVFLECVQDMDHENMFWYRQDPGLGLRLIYFSYDVKMKEKGDIPEGYSVSREKKERFSLILESASTNQTSMYLCASSLGPPQGEAFFGQGTRLTVV.

The rearrangement uses TRBV28 and TRBJ1-4; 10 nucleotides line up with TRBD1. From germline, CDR1 is MDHEN and CDR2 SYDVKM. Unmatched junction bases numbered 8, after V lost 6 bases and J lost 7 bases. The CDR3 is 15 residues long. Written as DNA, the CDR3 is TGTGCCAGCAGGGACAGGGGGACTAGATCTGAAAAACTGTTTTTT. It yields the protein CASRDRGTRSEKLFF.

With respect to this clone: Within the sample, other DNA sequences also encode this same CDR3. The rearrangement links TRBV29-1 to TRBJ2-7; TRBD2 might be the D (5 bases). The CDR3 extends over 12 amino acids. Trimming took off 6 bases at V and 2 bases at J, with 11 bases between the two ends. Germline CDR1 reads SQVTM; CDR2 reads ANQGSEA. CDR3 in DNA: TGCAGCGTAGGGCCCGGGGCCTACGAGCAGTACTTC. Its translation is CSVGPGAYEQYF.

The gene calls are TRBV30 and TRBJ2-3; 9 bases are shared with TRBD2. CDR1 and CDR2 (germline): GTSNPN, SVGIG (reference sequence). The length of the CDR3 is 19 residues. The ends lost 8 bases at V and 9 bases at J; junction bases unmatched: 30. DNA for the CDR3: TGTGCCCGGGGAAGGGACAGCGGGGGGCCAACCCACCTAGCTAGGACGCAGTATTTT. Translation gives CARGRDSGGPTHLARTQYF.

The chain joins TRBV19 to TRBJ1-2, with 7 bases fitting TRBD1. Germline CDR1 and CDR2: LNHDA and SQIVND (reference sequence). The CDR3 is 14 residues long. V dropped 1 base and J dropped 7; count of bases not matched to a gene: 6. The CDR3 nucleotides are TGTGCCAGTAGTATAGCGGGACAGAAAACTGGCTACACCTTC. This sequence encodes CASSIAGQKTGYTF.

The CDR3 DNA sequence: TGTGCCAGTAGTATTGGGGGGGACACCGGGGAGCTGTTTTTT. This translates into CASSIGGDTGELFF. The chain uses TRBV19 and TRBJ2-2, with 7 bases that match TRBD2. The CDR3 length is 14 residues. The V segment lost 3 bases and the J segment 3 bases; nucleotides outside the gene matches: 1. Germline lookup yields CDR1 LNHDA and CDR2 SQIVND (reference sequence).